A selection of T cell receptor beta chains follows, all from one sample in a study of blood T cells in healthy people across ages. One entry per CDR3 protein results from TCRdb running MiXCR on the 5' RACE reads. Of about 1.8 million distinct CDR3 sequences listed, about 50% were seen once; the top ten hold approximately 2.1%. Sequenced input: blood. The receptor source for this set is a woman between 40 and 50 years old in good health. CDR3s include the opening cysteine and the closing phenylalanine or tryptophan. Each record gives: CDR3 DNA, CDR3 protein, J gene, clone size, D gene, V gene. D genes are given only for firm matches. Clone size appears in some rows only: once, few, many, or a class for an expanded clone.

cdr3_nt: TGTGCCAGCAGCTTGAGGGAAGCTAATGAAAAACTGTTTTTT
cdr3_aa: CASSLREANEKLFF
j_call: TRBJ1-4
clone_size: -
d_call: -
v_call: TRBV11-2

cdr3_nt: TGTGCCAGCAGTCCCCGTAGCAATGAGCAGTACTTC
cdr3_aa: CASSPRSNEQYF
j_call: TRBJ2-5
clone_size: -
d_call: -
v_call: TRBV27

cdr3_nt: TGTGCCATCAGTGAGTCAAGCGGGGTCGCCCAGTACTTC
cdr3_aa: CAISESSGVAQYF
j_call: TRBJ2-5
clone_size: -
d_call: TRBD2
v_call: TRBV10-3

cdr3_nt: TGTGCCAGCAGTTTCCCCGGAACTGGGGCCAACGTCCTGACTTTC
cdr3_aa: CASSFPGTGANVLTF
j_call: TRBJ2-6
clone_size: few
d_call: -
v_call: TRBV28

cdr3_nt: TGTGCCAGCTCATCGGGACAGGGGGCGCACAATGAGCAGTTCTTC
cdr3_aa: CASSSGQGAHNEQFF
j_call: TRBJ2-1
clone_size: many
d_call: TRBD1
v_call: TRBV18

cdr3_nt: TGTGCCAGCAGCTATGGACAGGGGGCTCGCGAGACCCAGTACTTC
cdr3_aa: CASSYGQGARETQYF
j_call: TRBJ2-5
clone_size: few
d_call: TRBD1
v_call: TRBV27

cdr3_nt: TGTGCCAGCAGCCCATGGGGGCACCGGGACAGGGCGAACACCGGGGAGCTGTTTTTT
cdr3_aa: CASSPWGHRDRANTGELFF
j_call: TRBJ2-2
clone_size: -
d_call: TRBD1
v_call: TRBV2

cdr3_nt: TGTGCCAGCAGCTTGGCCCGATCGCAGGGAAACTATGGCTACACCTTC
cdr3_aa: CASSLARSQGNYGYTF
j_call: TRBJ1-2
clone_size: few
d_call: -
v_call: TRBV5-6

cdr3_nt: TGTGCCAGCAGGAACACCTACGAGCAGTACTTC
cdr3_aa: CASRNTYEQYF
j_call: TRBJ2-7
clone_size: many
d_call: -
v_call: TRBV27

cdr3_nt: TGTGCCATCAGTGATCGCTCGGGTCGGGGAGGGGGTTACAATGAGCAGTTCTTC
cdr3_aa: CAISDRSGRGGGYNEQFF
j_call: TRBJ2-1
clone_size: few
d_call: -
v_call: TRBV10-3

cdr3_nt: TGCGCCAGCAGCCAATGGGAGGTGGAGACCCAGTACTTC
cdr3_aa: CASSQWEVETQYF
j_call: TRBJ2-5
clone_size: -
d_call: -
v_call: TRBV4-1

cdr3_nt: TGTGCCAGCAGCACGACAGGGGTGGGAACCGGGGAGCTGTTTTTT
cdr3_aa: CASSTTGVGTGELFF
j_call: TRBJ2-2
clone_size: -
d_call: TRBD1
v_call: TRBV12-3/TRBV12-4

cdr3_nt: TGCAGTGGTGTATACTACACAGATACGCAGTATTTT
cdr3_aa: CSGVYYTDTQYF
j_call: TRBJ2-3
clone_size: -
d_call: -
v_call: TRBV29-1

cdr3_nt: TGTGCCAGCAGTTACTCTAGAGCTAGCGGGATAGAGACCCAGTACTTC
cdr3_aa: CASSYSRASGIETQYF
j_call: TRBJ2-5
clone_size: -
d_call: TRBD2
v_call: TRBV6-5

cdr3_nt: TGCGCCTGCGTTAAGGACATTGGCCACGAGCAGTACTTC
cdr3_aa: CACVKDIGHEQYF
j_call: TRBJ2-7
clone_size: -
d_call: -
v_call: TRBV5-1

cdr3_nt: TGCGCCAGCAGCTCCGGCTCGACAGGGGGGGTCCACGAGCAGTACTTC
cdr3_aa: CASSSGSTGGVHEQYF
j_call: TRBJ2-7
clone_size: -
d_call: TRBD1
v_call: TRBV5-1

cdr3_nt: TGTGCCACCAGTGATGGACAGGGATCGCGGTCCAATGAGCAGTTCTTC
cdr3_aa: CATSDGQGSRSNEQFF
j_call: TRBJ2-1
clone_size: few
d_call: TRBD1
v_call: TRBV24-1

cdr3_nt: TGCGCCAGCAGCCAAAGTTACTCCTACGAGCAGTACTTC
cdr3_aa: CASSQSYSYEQYF
j_call: TRBJ2-7
clone_size: -
d_call: -
v_call: TRBV4-1

cdr3_nt: TGTGCCACCAGTGGGACGGACAGGGCGGGCGAGCAGTACTTC
cdr3_aa: CATSGTDRAGEQYF
j_call: TRBJ2-7
clone_size: once
d_call: TRBD1
v_call: TRBV24-1

cdr3_nt: TGTGCCATCAGTGAGTCGCTTAGCGGGGGGACCTACAATGAGCAGTTCTTC
cdr3_aa: CAISESLSGGTYNEQFF
j_call: TRBJ2-1
clone_size: -
d_call: TRBD2
v_call: TRBV10-3

cdr3_nt: TGTGCCATCAGTGAGATACGACAGGGGCAGTACTTC
cdr3_aa: CAISEIRQGQYF
j_call: TRBJ2-5
clone_size: many
d_call: TRBD1
v_call: TRBV10-3

cdr3_nt: TGTGCCAGCAGCCAAGGTGGACTCATACTCGACGAGCAGTACTTC
cdr3_aa: CASSQGGLILDEQYF
j_call: TRBJ2-7
clone_size: -
d_call: -
v_call: TRBV14

cdr3_nt: TGTGCCAGCAGCTTGGTCGGGCAGGGTTTGGCCAATGAGCAGTTCTTC
cdr3_aa: CASSLVGQGLANEQFF
j_call: TRBJ2-1
clone_size: -
d_call: -
v_call: TRBV5-5

cdr3_nt: TGTGCCAGCAGAGGGACAGGGGAAGGAGGTCAGCCCCAGCATTTT
cdr3_aa: CASRGTGEGGQPQHF
j_call: TRBJ1-5
clone_size: -
d_call: TRBD1
v_call: TRBV2

cdr3_nt: TGCGCCAGCAGCTTGGAAGGATGCTCTGGGGCCAACGTCCTGACTTTC
cdr3_aa: CASSLEGCSGANVLTF
j_call: TRBJ2-6
clone_size: -
d_call: -
v_call: TRBV5-1

cdr3_nt: TGTGCCAGCACCGACCCCGGCGTAGCCTACGAGCAGTACTTC
cdr3_aa: CASTDPGVAYEQYF
j_call: TRBJ2-7
clone_size: -
d_call: -
v_call: TRBV6-2/TRBV6-3

cdr3_nt: TGTGCCAGCACCGTCGGAGGGTTCCAAGAGACCCAGTACTTC
cdr3_aa: CASTVGGFQETQYF
j_call: TRBJ2-5
clone_size: -
d_call: -
v_call: TRBV6-5

cdr3_nt: TGTGCCAGCAGCTTCGGGCAGGGATTACAAGAGACCCAGTACTTC
cdr3_aa: CASSFGQGLQETQYF
j_call: TRBJ2-5
clone_size: -
d_call: -
v_call: TRBV6-2/TRBV6-3

cdr3_nt: TGTGCCACCAGCAGAGTGGAGCTAGCGGGTGTCGATACGCAGTATTTT
cdr3_aa: CATSRVELAGVDTQYF
j_call: TRBJ2-3
clone_size: few
d_call: TRBD2
v_call: TRBV15

cdr3_nt: TGTGCCAGCACCGGGGCTCCTGGTCTAATCTATGGCTACACCTTC
cdr3_aa: CASTGAPGLIYGYTF
j_call: TRBJ1-2
clone_size: -
d_call: -
v_call: TRBV3-1

cdr3_nt: TGCAGTGCTCCTACGGGACAGTGGGATGGCTACACCTTC
cdr3_aa: CSAPTGQWDGYTF
j_call: TRBJ1-2
clone_size: -
d_call: TRBD1
v_call: TRBV20-1

cdr3_nt: TGTGCCAGCAGTTCCACACCGTCCGGACTCCGTTCCCGCAATGAGCAGTTCTTC
cdr3_aa: CASSSTPSGLRSRNEQFF
j_call: TRBJ2-1
clone_size: few
d_call: -
v_call: TRBV12-3/TRBV12-4

cdr3_nt: TGTGCCAGCGGCTTGGCGGGGGGGCGCGCGGATGAGCAGTTCTTC
cdr3_aa: CASGLAGGRADEQFF
j_call: TRBJ2-1
clone_size: -
d_call: TRBD2
v_call: TRBV5-4

cdr3_nt: TGCGCCAGCAGCCAGTTCAGGGGAAATGGCTACACCTTC
cdr3_aa: CASSQFRGNGYTF
j_call: TRBJ1-2
clone_size: few
d_call: -
v_call: TRBV4-3

cdr3_nt: TGCGCCAGCAGCTTGAAGCGGGGGGCCTTTCGAGACACAGATACGCAGTATTTT
cdr3_aa: CASSLKRGAFRDTDTQYF
j_call: TRBJ2-3
clone_size: -
d_call: TRBD2
v_call: TRBV5-1

cdr3_nt: TGTGCCAGCAGTTACTCGAATAACTTAGAGACCCAGTACTTC
cdr3_aa: CASSYSNNLETQYF
j_call: TRBJ2-5
clone_size: -
d_call: -
v_call: TRBV6-6

cdr3_nt: TGTGCCAGCAGTTCTGGATACAGGGATTTCCAAGAGACCCAGTACTTC
cdr3_aa: CASSSGYRDFQETQYF
j_call: TRBJ2-5
clone_size: -
d_call: -
v_call: TRBV27

cdr3_nt: TGTGCCAGCAGCTCTCCTAGCGGGGCTGAGACCCAGTACTTC
cdr3_aa: CASSSPSGAETQYF
j_call: TRBJ2-5
clone_size: -
d_call: TRBD2
v_call: TRBV7-9

cdr3_nt: TGCGCCAGCAGCTTGGCCGGGGGACAGAGCTACGAGCAGTACTTC
cdr3_aa: CASSLAGGQSYEQYF
j_call: TRBJ2-7
clone_size: few
d_call: -
v_call: TRBV5-1

cdr3_nt: TGTGCCAGCCCAACAGGGATAGGGGAGACCCAGTACTTC
cdr3_aa: CASPTGIGETQYF
j_call: TRBJ2-5
clone_size: -
d_call: -
v_call: TRBV6-1

cdr3_nt: TGCGCCAGCAGTGAACGGGGATTCTCCTACAATGAGCAGTACTTC
cdr3_aa: CASSERGFSYNEQYF
j_call: TRBJ2-7
clone_size: -
d_call: -
v_call: TRBV2

cdr3_nt: TGTGCCAGCAGCTTAGATCCACTAGCGGGGGGACTCAATGAGCAGTTCTTC
cdr3_aa: CASSLDPLAGGLNEQFF
j_call: TRBJ2-1
clone_size: -
d_call: TRBD2
v_call: TRBV13

cdr3_nt: TGCAGGACTAGCGAGTACAATGAGCAGTTCTTC
cdr3_aa: CRTSEYNEQFF
j_call: TRBJ2-1
clone_size: -
d_call: TRBD2
v_call: TRBV29-1

cdr3_nt: TGTGCCAGCACTAGCAGCGGTCAAGAGACCCAGTACTTC
cdr3_aa: CASTSSGQETQYF
j_call: TRBJ2-5
clone_size: -
d_call: -
v_call: TRBV28

cdr3_nt: TGTGCCAGCAGCGTAGTAGGACAGGGCACAACTAATGAAAAACTGTTTTTT
cdr3_aa: CASSVVGQGTTNEKLFF
j_call: TRBJ1-4
clone_size: -
d_call: TRBD1
v_call: TRBV9

cdr3_nt: TGTGCCAGCATCGAGCGGGGGGGTGAGACCCAGTACTTC
cdr3_aa: CASIERGGETQYF
j_call: TRBJ2-5
clone_size: -
d_call: TRBD2
v_call: TRBV27

cdr3_nt: TGTGCCAGCACCCGTAACCTCAGTGAGCAGTTCTTC
cdr3_aa: CASTRNLSEQFF
j_call: TRBJ2-1
clone_size: few
d_call: -
v_call: TRBV28

cdr3_nt: TGCAGTGCTAGGAGGACTAGCGCCTACGAGCAGTACTTC
cdr3_aa: CSARRTSAYEQYF
j_call: TRBJ2-7
clone_size: -
d_call: TRBD2
v_call: TRBV20-1

cdr3_nt: TGTGCCAGCAGCTTAGCTGTAGCGGGGTCTAGCACAGATACGCAGTATTTT
cdr3_aa: CASSLAVAGSSTDTQYF
j_call: TRBJ2-3
clone_size: -
d_call: TRBD2
v_call: TRBV7-2

cdr3_nt: TGTGCCAGCAGCTTAGCCTCCGGGTGGAACGCTAACTATGGCTACACCTTC
cdr3_aa: CASSLASGWNANYGYTF
j_call: TRBJ1-2
clone_size: -
d_call: -
v_call: TRBV7-9

cdr3_nt: TGTGCCAGCAACATCCAGGGGTTCGGAAATACGCAGTATTTT
cdr3_aa: CASNIQGFGNTQYF
j_call: TRBJ2-3
clone_size: -
d_call: -
v_call: TRBV9

cdr3_nt: TGCGCCAGCAGCCAAGTCCCCGGACGCGACCAAGAGACCCAGTACTTC
cdr3_aa: CASSQVPGRDQETQYF
j_call: TRBJ2-5
clone_size: few
d_call: -
v_call: TRBV4-1

cdr3_nt: TGTGCCAGCAGCTTGGCCTCCACGGGGAAGACCCAGTTCTTC
cdr3_aa: CASSLASTGKTQFF
j_call: TRBJ2-1
clone_size: -
d_call: -
v_call: TRBV7-6

cdr3_nt: TGTGCCAGCAGCATCTCCGGGACAGGGAATTCACCCCTCCACTTT
cdr3_aa: CASSISGTGNSPLHF
j_call: TRBJ1-6
clone_size: -
d_call: TRBD1
v_call: TRBV5-6

cdr3_nt: TGTGCCAGCAGCGCGGGACTAGCGACTAGCACAGATACGCAGTATTTT
cdr3_aa: CASSAGLATSTDTQYF
j_call: TRBJ2-3
clone_size: many
d_call: TRBD2
v_call: TRBV2